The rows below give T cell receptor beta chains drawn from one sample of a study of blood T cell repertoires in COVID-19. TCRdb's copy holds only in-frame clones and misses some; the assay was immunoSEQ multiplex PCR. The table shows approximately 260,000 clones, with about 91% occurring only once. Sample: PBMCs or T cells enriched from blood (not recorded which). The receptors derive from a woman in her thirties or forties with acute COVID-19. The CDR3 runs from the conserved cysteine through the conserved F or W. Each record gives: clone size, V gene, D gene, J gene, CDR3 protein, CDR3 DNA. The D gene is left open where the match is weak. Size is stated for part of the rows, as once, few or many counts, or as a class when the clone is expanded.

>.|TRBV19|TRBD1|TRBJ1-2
CASSTTPQGAGYGYTF
TGTGCCAGTAGTACAACTCCTCAGGGGGCAGGTTATGGCTACACCTTC
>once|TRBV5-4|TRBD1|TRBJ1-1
CASRNGQVEANTEAFF
TGTGCCAGCAGAAACGGACAGGTAGAAGCGAACACTGAAGCTTTCTTT
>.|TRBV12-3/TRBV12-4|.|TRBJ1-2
CASMGRGVYGYTF
TGTGCCAGCATGGGGCGGGGGGTCTATGGCTACACCTTC
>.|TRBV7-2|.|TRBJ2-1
CASSLSVTYNEQFF
TGTGCCAGCAGCCTTAGCGTAACCTACAATGAGCAGTTCTTC
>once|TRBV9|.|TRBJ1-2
CASSVRIGQPYGYTF
TGTGCCAGCAGCGTAAGAATAGGACAGCCCTATGGCTACACCTTC
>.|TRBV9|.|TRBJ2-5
CASSVGGQIETQYF
TGTGCCAGCAGCGTAGGGGGGCAGATAGAGACCCAGTACTTC
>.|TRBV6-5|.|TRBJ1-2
CASRTFGVTAGGYTF
TGTGCCAGCAGGACCTTCGGAGTAACTGCTGGGGGCTACACCTTC
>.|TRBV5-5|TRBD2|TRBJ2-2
CASSFAGGENTGELFF
TGTGCCAGCAGCTTCGCGGGGGGAGAGAACACCGGGGAGCTGTTTTTT
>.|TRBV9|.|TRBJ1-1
CASSPQTGKATEAFF
TGTGCCAGCAGCCCCCAGACGGGGAAGGCCACTGAAGCTTTCTTT
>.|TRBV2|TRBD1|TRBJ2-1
CASSAYRGEQFF
TGTGCCAGCAGTGCTTACAGGGGTGAGCAGTTCTTC
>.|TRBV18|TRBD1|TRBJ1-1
CASSPGQGGSEAFF
TGTGCCAGCTCACCCGGACAGGGGGGTTCTGAAGCTTTCTTT
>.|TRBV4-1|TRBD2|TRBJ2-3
CASSQEGSTSGISTDTQYF
TGCGCCAGCAGCCAAGAAGGTTCGACTAGCGGTATCAGCACAGATACGCAGTATTTT
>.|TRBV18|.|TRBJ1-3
CASSPDILYENTIYF
TGTGCCAGCTCGCCTGACATATTGTATGAGAACACCATATATTTT
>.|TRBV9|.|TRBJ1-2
CASSVGQVLDGYTF
TGTGCCAGCAGCGTAGGACAGGTTTTAGATGGCTACACCTTC
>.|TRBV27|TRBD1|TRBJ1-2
CASSFSGGPGYTF
TGTGCCAGCAGCTTTTCAGGGGGCCCTGGCTACACCTTC
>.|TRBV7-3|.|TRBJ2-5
CASSLQGLGGQETQYF
TGTGCCAGCAGCTTACAAGGACTCGGGGGCCAAGAGACCCAGTACTTC
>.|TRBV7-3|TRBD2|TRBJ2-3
CASSSGTSGPTDTQYF
TGTGCCAGCAGCTCGGGGACTAGCGGACCCACAGATACGCAGTATTTT
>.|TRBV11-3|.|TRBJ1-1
CASSLDGSGTEAFF
TGTGCCAGCAGCTTAGATGGGTCGGGAACTGAAGCTTTCTTT
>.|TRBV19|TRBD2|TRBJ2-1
CASSIPGTSGNEQFF
TGTGCCAGTAGTATCCCCGGGACTAGCGGCAATGAGCAGTTCTTC
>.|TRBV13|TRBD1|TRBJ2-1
CASSRDPTGAYNEQFF
TGTGCCAGCAGCCGAGACCCAACAGGGGCGTACAATGAGCAGTTCTTC
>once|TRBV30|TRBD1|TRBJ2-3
CAWSEGQNTDTQYF
TGTGCCTGGAGTGAGGGACAGAACACAGATACGCAGTATTTT
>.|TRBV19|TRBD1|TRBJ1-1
CASKPGQGLYTEAFF
TGTGCCAGTAAACCGGGACAGGGGCTTTACACTGAAGCTTTCTTT
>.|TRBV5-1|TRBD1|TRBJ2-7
CASSLEGQGGIEQYF
TGCGCCAGCAGCTTGGAGGGACAGGGAGGGATCGAGCAGTACTTC
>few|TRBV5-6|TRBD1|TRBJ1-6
CASSRIPGQGTSPLHF
TGTGCCAGCAGCAGAATTCCGGGACAGGGTACCTCACCCCTCCACTTT
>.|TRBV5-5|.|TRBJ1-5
CASRVLASPYQPQHF
TGTGCCAGCAGGGTGCTGGCCTCGCCTTATCAGCCCCAGCATTTT
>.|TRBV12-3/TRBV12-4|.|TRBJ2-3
CASSFSAGTQYF
TGTGCCAGCAGTTTTTCGGCGGGTACGCAGTATTTT
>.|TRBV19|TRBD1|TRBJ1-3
CASSTGGYYRGSMGTIYF
TGTGCCAGTAGTACCGGAGGTTACTACAGGGGATCGATGGGCACCATATATTTT
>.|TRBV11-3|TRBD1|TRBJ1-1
CASSARQGQNTEAFF
TGTGCCAGCAGCGCAAGACAGGGGCAGAACACTGAAGCTTTCTTT
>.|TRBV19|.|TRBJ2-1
CASSTGFSTHNEQFF
TGTGCCAGTAGTACAGGTTTCTCTACACACAATGAGCAGTTCTTC
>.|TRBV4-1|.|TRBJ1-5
CASSRSGNNQPQHF
TGCGCCAGCAGCAGATCGGGTAACAATCAGCCCCAGCATTTT
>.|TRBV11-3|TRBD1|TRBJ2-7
CASSLGGRGHEQYF
TGTGCCAGCAGCTTAGGGGGCAGGGGGCACGAGCAGTACTTC
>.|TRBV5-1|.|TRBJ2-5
CASSLGQTQETQYF
TGCGCCAGCAGCTTGGGACAGACTCAAGAGACCCAGTACTTC
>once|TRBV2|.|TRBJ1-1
CASTKVDTEAFF
TGTGCCAGCACCAAAGTAGACACTGAAGCTTTCTTT
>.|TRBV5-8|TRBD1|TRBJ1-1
CASSLGQGGDTEAFF
TGTGCCAGCAGCCTCGGACAGGGGGGTGACACTGAAGCTTTCTTT
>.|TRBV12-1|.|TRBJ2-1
CASSKSSGTPNNEQFF
TGTGCCAGCAGCAAGAGTAGCGGGACCCCTAACAATGAGCAGTTCTTC